This is a list of T cell receptor beta chains from one sample in a study of T-cell reconstitution after alpha-beta-depleted transplantation in children. In TCRdb, the PCR reads were re-called with MiXCR into one record per CDR3 protein. In the table there are about 870,000 distinct CDR3 sequences, under 20% of which are singletons. The input for sequencing was PBMCs, mostly from graft donor cells, taken 360 days after TCRalphabeta/CD19-depleted stem cell transplant. Every receptor here comes from a male patient younger than 18 who had a stem cell transplant for acute lymphoblastic leukemia, so the T cells may come from the graft donor. The CDR3 runs from the conserved cysteine through the conserved F or W. A D gene is named only where the DNA matches it firmly. Only part of the rows carry a size: once, few, many, or a class if the clone is expanded.

few,TRBJ2-7,TRBD2,TRBV11-2,CASSLDLAGGLAYEQYF,TGTGCCAGCAGCTTAGACCTAGCGGGAGGGTTAGCCTACGAGCAGTACTTC
few,TRBJ2-5,TRBD1,TRBV12-3/TRBV12-4,CASSNPLGTPSGGTQYF,TGTGCCAGCAGTAACCCGCTGGGAACCCCGTCAGGGGGGACCCAGTACTTC
NA,TRBJ2-2,NA,TRBV5-1,CASSHWTTNTGELFF,TGCGCCAGCAGCCATTGGACGACGAACACCGGGGAGCTGTTTTTT
NA,TRBJ2-3,TRBD1,TRBV10-3,CAISARDRGFGDTQYF,TGTGCCATCAGTGCCCGGGACAGGGGGTTTGGAGATACGCAGTATTTT
NA,TRBJ2-3,TRBD2,TRBV2,CASSDFGGAGGSTDTQYF,TGTGCCAGCAGTGACTTCGGAGGGGCGGGAGGCAGCACAGATACGCAGTATTTT
NA,TRBJ2-3,TRBD1,TRBV29-1,CSVGGTGVSDTQYF,TGCAGCGTTGGAGGGACAGGGGTATCAGATACGCAGTATTTT
few,TRBJ2-5,TRBD2,TRBV5-1,CASSLAGGAGDGETQYF,TGCGCCAGCAGCTTGGCCGGGGGAGCGGGAGATGGCGAGACCCAGTACTTC
NA,TRBJ2-7,NA,TRBV7-2,CASSFGGAKTYEQYF,TGTGCCAGCAGCTTTGGGGGGGCGAAGACCTACGAGCAGTACTTC
NA,TRBJ1-2,TRBD1,TRBV12-3/TRBV12-4,CASSFDRVYGYTF,TGTGCCAGCAGTTTCGACAGGGTATATGGCTACACCTTC
NA,TRBJ2-1,TRBD2,TRBV19,CASRVLAGDYNEQFF,TGTGCCAGTAGGGTTCTAGCGGGGGATTACAATGAGCAGTTCTTC
NA,TRBJ1-4,NA,TRBV20-1,CSARDKGNWGEKLFF,TGCAGTGCTAGAGATAAGGGCAATTGGGGTGAAAAACTGTTTTTT
few,TRBJ2-3,TRBD1,TRBV25-1,CASSGHTLGTARSTDTQYF,TGTGCCAGCAGTGGACACACCCTCGGGACAGCAAGAAGCACAGATACGCAGTATTTT
NA,TRBJ2-1,NA,TRBV24-1,CATSDSGFNEQFF,TGTGCCACCAGTGATTCCGGCTTCAATGAGCAGTTCTTC
NA,TRBJ2-7,NA,TRBV2,CASSARRTPEDEQYF,TGTGCCAGCAGTGCTAGGAGGACTCCTGAGGACGAGCAGTACTTC
NA,TRBJ2-7,NA,TRBV7-3,CATAPGRHYEQYF,TGTGCCACCGCCCCGGGACGGCACTACGAGCAGTACTTC
NA,TRBJ2-1,NA,TRBV9,CASSVYAYNEQFF,TGTGCCAGCAGCGTGTATGCGTACAATGAGCAGTTCTTC
few,TRBJ1-3,NA,TRBV4-1,CASSPAAFSGNTIYF,TGCGCCAGCAGCCCAGCAGCGTTCTCTGGAAACACCATATATTTT
few,TRBJ1-5,NA,TRBV19,CASSIGGHYHSNQPQHF,TGTGCCAGTAGTATTGGGGGGCACTACCATAGCAATCAGCCCCAGCATTTT
NA,TRBJ2-7,NA,TRBV4-1,CASSEDRREQYF,TGCGCCAGCAGCGAAGACCGTCGCGAGCAGTACTTC
NA,TRBJ1-2,TRBD1,TRBV29-1,CSVDLTGVYGYTF,TGCAGCGTTGATTTAACAGGGGTCTATGGCTACACCTTC
NA,TRBJ2-3,TRBD2,TRBV4-2,CASSQILAEMTADTQYF,TGTGCCAGCAGCCAAATTCTAGCGGAAATGACGGCAGATACGCAGTATTTT
NA,TRBJ2-3,TRBD2,TRBV20-1,CSARLGRASTDTQYF,TGCAGTGCTAGACTAGGGAGGGCTAGCACAGATACGCAGTATTTT
NA,TRBJ2-7,TRBD1,TRBV4-1,CASSQAGTGAPYEQYF,TGCGCCAGCAGCCAGGCCGGGACAGGGGCACCCTACGAGCAGTACTTC
NA,TRBJ1-6,TRBD1,TRBV11-2,CASSRDRDINSPLHF,TGTGCCAGCAGCCGAGACAGGGATATTAATTCACCCCTCCACTTT
few,TRBJ2-3,TRBD2,TRBV2,CASAKAAGVDTQYF,TGTGCCAGCGCAAAGGCGGCGGGAGTGGATACGCAGTATTTT
NA,TRBJ1-1,NA,TRBV4-2,CASSPTELNTEAFF,TGTGCCAGCAGCCCAACAGAGCTGAACACTGAAGCTTTCTTT
few,TRBJ2-5,NA,TRBV12-3/TRBV12-4,CASTLGGNQTQYF,TGTGCCAGCACCTTAGGGGGGAATCAGACCCAGTACTTC
many,TRBJ2-1,NA,TRBV5-1,CASSWNNEQFF,TGCGCCAGCAGCTGGAACAATGAGCAGTTCTTC
NA,TRBJ2-1,NA,TRBV20-1,CSARDSRAGVYNEQFF,TGCAGTGCTAGAGATTCGCGGGCAGGGGTGTACAATGAGCAGTTCTTC
NA,TRBJ1-1,NA,TRBV25-1,CASRREGSTEAFF,TGTGCCAGCAGGAGGGAGGGTAGCACTGAAGCTTTCTTT
once,TRBJ2-1,NA,TRBV7-6,CASSLVGSDNYEQFF,TGTGCCAGCAGCTTAGTAGGTAGCGATAACTATGAGCAGTTCTTC
few,TRBJ2-7,NA,TRBV4-1,CASSPQAGRSSYEQYF,TGCGCCAGCAGCCCCCAAGCAGGTCGGAGCTCCTACGAGCAGTACTTC
few,TRBJ1-1,TRBD1,TRBV11-1,CASSLRTGGTEAFF,TGTGCCAGCAGCTTACGGACAGGGGGCACTGAAGCTTTCTTT
NA,TRBJ2-3,TRBD2,TRBV27,CASSPWAGVPDTQYF,TGTGCCAGCAGCCCTTGGGCGGGAGTTCCAGATACGCAGTATTTT
few,TRBJ2-1,NA,TRBV12-3/TRBV12-4,CASSPVGGGNEQFF,TGTGCCAGCAGCCCCGTAGGTGGAGGGAATGAGCAGTTCTTC
NA,TRBJ2-2,TRBD1,TRBV18,CASSPQRDRTNTGELFF,TGTGCCAGCTCTCCCCAGAGGGACAGAACTAACACCGGGGAGCTGTTTTTT
NA,TRBJ2-7,TRBD2,TRBV12-3/TRBV12-4,CASSSPGLAPREQYF,TGTGCCAGCAGTTCCCCGGGACTAGCCCCAAGAGAGCAGTACTTC
few,TRBJ2-2,TRBD2,TRBV7-9,CASRTGLAANTGELFF,TGTGCCAGCAGAACCGGACTAGCAGCGAACACCGGGGAGCTGTTTTTT
NA,TRBJ1-1,NA,TRBV29-1,CSVGPGVNTEAFF,TGCAGCGTTGGCCCCGGGGTTAACACTGAAGCTTTCTTT
NA,TRBJ2-7,NA,TRBV27,CVSSLYRAYEQYF,TGTGTCAGCAGTTTATACAGGGCCTACGAGCAGTACTTC
NA,TRBJ2-4,NA,TRBV12-3/TRBV12-4,CASSLAPGRILNIQYF,TGTGCCAGCAGTTTAGCGCCGGGGCGGATATTGAACATTCAGTACTTC
few,TRBJ2-5,TRBD2,TRBV5-1,CASSLRGLDQETQYF,TGCGCCAGCAGCTTGCGGGGACTAGACCAAGAGACCCAGTACTTC
NA,TRBJ2-2,NA,TRBV6-1,CASMEQANTGELFF,TGTGCCAGCATGGAACAGGCGAACACCGGGGAGCTGTTTTTT
many,TRBJ2-7,NA,TRBV5-1,CASSFGIFYEQYF,TGCGCCAGCAGCTTCGGGATATTCTACGAGCAGTACTTC
NA,TRBJ2-1,NA,TRBV19,CASSIGGSPYNEQFF,TGTGCCAGTAGTATAGGAGGGTCCCCCTACAATGAGCAGTTCTTC
few,TRBJ2-5,TRBD2,TRBV18,CASSRLAGVGETQYF,TGTGCCAGCTCGCGACTAGCGGGAGTCGGGGAGACCCAGTACTTC
few,TRBJ2-7,NA,TRBV4-1,CASSQGEIYEQYF,TGCGCCAGCAGCCAAGGGGAGATCTACGAGCAGTACTTC
NA,TRBJ2-1,TRBD2,TRBV5-1,CASSLEISGIRNEQFF,TGCGCCAGCAGCTTGGAGATTAGCGGGATTCGCAATGAGCAGTTCTTC